This is a list of T cell receptor beta chains from one sample in a study of beta chain features in type 1 diabetes. Method: immunoSEQ multiplex PCR; TCRdb's copy keeps in-frame clones and lacks some. The sample has roughly 370,000 clones, roughly 14% seen once. Source material: naive CD4+ T cells from blood. The receptors were gathered from a young man in good health. The CDR3 runs from the conserved cysteine through the conserved F or W. A D gene is named only where the DNA matches it firmly. Expanded clones are given a class, and other clones once, few, many or no size at all.

>TRBJ2-3|TRBV25-1|few|NA
CASSDHADYTDTQYF
TGTGCCAGCAGTGACCACGCGGACTACACAGATACGCAGTATTTT
>TRBJ2-3|TRBV20-1|NA|NA
CSALPTDTQYF
TGCAGTGCCCTCCCCACAGATACGCAGTATTTT
>TRBJ2-1|TRBV18|NA|NA
CASSPMDRVLRAGKFF
TGTGCCAGCTCACCAATGGACAGGGTTTTGAGAGCGGGAAAGTTCTTC
>TRBJ2-1|TRBV4-2|few|NA
CASSQLGGTSSYNEQFF
TGTGCCAGCAGCCAGCTTGGCGGTACTAGCTCCTACAATGAGCAGTTCTTC
>TRBJ2-5|TRBV5-4|few|NA
CASSSSRRQETQYF
TGTGCCAGCAGCTCCTCACGAAGGCAAGAGACCCAGTACTTC
>TRBJ1-2|TRBV15|few|TRBD1
CATSIRTGLGGYTF
TGTGCCACCAGCATCCGGACAGGGCTGGGTGGCTACACCTTC
>TRBJ1-2|TRBV4-3|NA|NA
CASSQDKAANYGYTF
TGCGCCAGCAGCCAAGATAAGGCAGCTAACTATGGCTACACCTTC
>TRBJ2-3|TRBV5-1|NA|TRBD1
CASSPGTGGRTDTQYF
TGCGCCAGCAGCCCCGGGACAGGGGGACGCACAGATACGCAGTATTTT
>TRBJ1-1|TRBV6-5|NA|NA
CASRRKKENEAFF
TGTGCCAGCAGACGAAAGAAGGAGAATGAAGCTTTCTTT
>TRBJ2-5|TRBV11-2|NA|NA
CASSHLGDRGTQYF
TGTGCCAGCAGCCACCTCGGGGACCGGGGGACCCAGTACTTC
>TRBJ2-1|TRBV5-6|NA|NA
CASSFLALGYNEQFF
TGTGCCAGCAGCTTTCTAGCGTTAGGATACAATGAGCAGTTCTTC
>TRBJ2-3|TRBV9|NA|NA
CASSPVVDTQYF
TGTGCCAGCAGCCCTGTCGTGGATACGCAGTATTTT
>TRBJ1-1|TRBV7-9|few|NA
CASSSFRGANEAFF
TGTGCCAGCAGCTCATTTAGGGGGGCGAATGAAGCTTTCTTT
>TRBJ1-2|TRBV9|few|TRBD1
CASSDRDRGYYGYTF
TGTGCCAGCAGCGACCGGGACAGGGGCTACTATGGCTACACCTTC
>TRBJ1-1|TRBV9|NA|NA
CASSVGGQPGQAFF
TGTGCCAGCAGCGTAGGTGGTCAACCCGGACAAGCTTTCTTT
>TRBJ2-2|TRBV11-2|few|TRBD2
CASSPKSPTSGDYTGELFF
TGTGCCAGCAGCCCAAAATCACCTACTAGCGGTGACTACACCGGGGAGCTGTTTTTT
>TRBJ1-6|TRBV7-9|NA|NA
CASRRQEVSYNSPLHF
TGTGCCAGCAGGCGACAGGAGGTCTCCTATAATTCACCCCTCCACTTT
>TRBJ2-3|TRBV2|NA|TRBD2
CASTASGRDTQYF
TGTGCCAGCACGGCTAGCGGGAGGGATACGCAGTATTTT
>TRBJ1-1|TRBV19|NA|NA
CASWSGLNTEAFF
TGTGCCAGTTGGTCAGGGCTGAACACTGAAGCTTTCTTT
>TRBJ2-2|TRBV10-3|NA|NA
CAISQDPNTGELFF
TGTGCCATCAGCCAGGATCCGAACACCGGGGAGCTGTTTTTT
>TRBJ2-1|TRBV6-4|NA|NA
CASSPEGYNEQFF
TGTGCCAGCAGCCCTGAGGGCTACAATGAGCAGTTCTTC
>TRBJ1-2|TRBV13|NA|TRBD1
CASSSGQGAGGYTF
TGTGCCAGCAGCTCCGGACAGGGGGCAGGTGGCTACACCTTC
>TRBJ2-5|TRBV18|NA|NA
CASSPALQETQYF
TGTGCCAGCTCACCAGCATTACAAGAGACCCAGTACTTC
>TRBJ1-4|TRBV29-1|few|NA
CSVVAASGEKLFF
TGCAGCGTTGTGGCCGCCTCGGGGGAAAAACTGTTTTTT
>TRBJ2-5|TRBV7-2|few|NA
CASSSFSSETQYF
TGTGCCAGCAGTAGCTTTAGCTCGGAGACCCAGTACTTC
>TRBJ1-3|TRBV7-9|NA|NA
CASTIDLSSGNTIYF
TGTGCCAGCACTATCGACTTGAGCTCTGGAAACACCATATATTTT
>TRBJ2-1|TRBV6-5|NA|NA
CASSYTGSEQFF
TGTGCCAGCAGCTATACCGGGTCTGAGCAGTTCTTC
>TRBJ1-1|TRBV19|once|NA
CASNKNTEAFF
TGTGCCAGTAACAAGAACACTGAAGCTTTCTTT
>TRBJ2-7|TRBV29-1|few|NA
CSVRGVLQYEQYF
TGCAGCGTGAGGGGAGTTTTGCAGTACGAGCAGTACTTC
>TRBJ1-2|TRBV30|few|TRBD1
CAWTGTGYYGYTF
TGTGCCTGGACCGGGACAGGGTACTATGGCTACACCTTC
>TRBJ2-3|TRBV4-1|few|NA
CASSRFPRADTQYF
TGCGCCAGCAGCCGTTTTCCTCGGGCCGATACGCAGTATTTT
>TRBJ2-2|TRBV25-1|NA|NA
CASSGVGRWTGELFF
TGTGCCAGCAGTGGGGTGGGCAGGTGGACCGGGGAGCTGTTTTTT
>TRBJ2-1|TRBV11-2|NA|NA
CASSFLDEQFF
TGTGCCAGCAGCTTTCTGGATGAGCAGTTCTTC
>TRBJ2-3|TRBV7-9|NA|TRBD2
CASLASGRPDTQYF
TGTGCCAGCCTGGCTAGCGGGAGGCCAGATACGCAGTATTTT
>TRBJ2-5|TRBV6-5|few|TRBD2
CASSLLLAGDGETQYF
TGTGCCAGCAGTTTATTACTAGCGGGAGATGGAGAGACCCAGTACTTC
>TRBJ2-4|TRBV9|NA|TRBD1
CASSVGTGTQGIKNIQYF
TGTGCCAGCAGCGTAGGGACAGGGACACAGGGAATCAAAAACATTCAGTACTTC
>TRBJ2-1|TRBV29-1|few|TRBD2
CSYQWGRGRSNEQFF
TGCAGCTACCAGTGGGGGAGGGGTAGGAGCAATGAGCAGTTCTTC
>TRBJ1-4|TRBV4-3|once|TRBD1
CASSQDIGTGGGKLFF
TGCGCCAGCAGCCAAGATATTGGGACAGGGGGCGGAAAACTGTTTTTT
>TRBJ2-1|TRBV7-2|few|NA
CASSPRAISNEQFF
TGTGCCAGCAGCCCGCGGGCCATCTCAAATGAGCAGTTCTTC
>TRBJ2-5|TRBV2|NA|TRBD1
CASSVDRAQETQYF
TGTGCCAGCAGTGTCGACAGGGCCCAAGAGACCCAGTACTTC
>TRBJ1-2|TRBV14|NA|NA
CASSQDWMPWSDYGYTF
TGTGCCAGCAGCCAAGATTGGATGCCGTGGTCCGACTATGGCTACACCTTC
>TRBJ2-1|TRBV7-9|NA|NA
CASSLGRITYNEQFF
TGTGCCAGCAGCTTGGGTAGAATTACCTACAATGAGCAGTTCTTC
>TRBJ2-3|TRBV6-1|few|NA
CASSEAGGTDTQYF
TGTGCCAGCAGTGAAGCGGGCGGGACAGATACGCAGTATTTT
>TRBJ2-1|TRBV11-2|NA|NA
CASSLRTKPYNEQFF
TGTGCCAGCAGCTTGAGGACCAAGCCCTACAATGAGCAGTTCTTC
>TRBJ1-1|TRBV18|NA|NA
CASSPSSLGVTYAEAFF
TGTGCCAGCTCACCATCATCTCTAGGGGTCACATATGCTGAAGCTTTCTTT
>TRBJ1-1|TRBV30|many|NA
CAWSVLIEAFF
TGTGCCTGGAGTGTACTGATTGAAGCTTTCTTT
>TRBJ2-6|TRBV15|few|NA
CATSRSGSGANVLTF
TGTGCCACCAGCAGGTCAGGTTCCGGGGCCAACGTCCTGACTTTC
>TRBJ2-6|TRBV5-1|few|NA
CASSFISSGANVLTF
TGCGCCAGCAGCTTTATTAGCTCTGGGGCCAACGTCCTGACTTTC
>TRBJ2-1|TRBV4-3|NA|TRBD2
CASSQDRPGGRGGFLYNEQFF
TGCGCCAGCAGCCAAGACCGCCCGGGAGGCCGGGGGGGATTTCTCTACAATGAGCAGTTCTTC
>TRBJ2-1|TRBV7-3|few|TRBD1
CASSFRDRANEQFF
TGTGCCAGCAGCTTTCGGGACAGGGCGAATGAGCAGTTCTTC
>TRBJ1-6|TRBV5-6|NA|TRBD1
CASSYPGTAYSPLHF
TGTGCCAGCAGCTACCCCGGGACAGCCTATTCACCCCTCCACTTT
>TRBJ2-4|TRBV30|NA|NA
CAWEPGPPQRYF
TGTGCCTGGGAGCCGGGACCCCCACAGCGGTACTTC
>TRBJ2-5|TRBV25-1|NA|NA
CASSVRGGAETQYF
TGTGCCAGCAGTGTAAGGGGGGGCGCAGAGACCCAGTACTTC
>TRBJ2-1|TRBV7-2|few|NA
CASSMPFREQFF
TGTGCCAGCAGCATGCCCTTTAGGGAGCAGTTCTTC
>TRBJ2-7|TRBV27|NA|TRBD2
CASSPASGIVSYEQYF
TGTGCCAGCAGTCCGGCTAGCGGGATAGTCTCCTACGAGCAGTACTTC
>TRBJ2-1|TRBV6-4|few|NA
CASSDSGFSEQFF
TGTGCCAGCAGTGACTCGGGCTTTAGTGAGCAGTTCTTC
>TRBJ2-6|TRBV10-3|few|TRBD1
CAISSGTGLAGANVLTF
TGTGCCATCAGTTCCGGGACAGGGTTGGCTGGGGCCAACGTCCTGACTTTC